This TCR beta chain was retrieved from a study of blood T cell repertoires in COVID-19. Study as a whole: The United States, Italy and Spain provided the acute and convalescent COVID-19 samples. In each case, the material was cDNA or gDNA derived from T cells, B-cell-depleted T cells, or PBMCs.

In assigning cohorts, the study relied on participant-reported clinical history. Authors' analysis steps: By means of reference gene primer amplification, nucleated cell counts were estimated. Sequenced by immunoSEQ multiplex PCR; TCRdb stores in-frame clones only, minus some. The V and J calls and clone size come from that table; D and trimming were worked out from the DNA. The profile shows around 230,000 clones, around 90% of them singletons. Germline V gene lookup returns CDR1 PRHDT and CDR2 FYEKMQ (reference sequence). Trimming cost V 5 bases and J 2 bases; bases outside gene matches: 14. CDR3 length: 19 residues.

The sequenced sample was PBMCs or T cells enriched from blood (not recorded which). The source of this sequence is a young woman who had recovered from COVID-19. The chain carries TRBV13 and TRBJ2-2; 10 nucleotides line up with TRBD2. DNA of the CDR3: TGTGCCAGCAGCCTCCCCGCCCATCTAGCGGGGGCAAACACCGGGGAGCTGTTTTTT. The encoded protein is CASSLPAHLAGANTGELFF.